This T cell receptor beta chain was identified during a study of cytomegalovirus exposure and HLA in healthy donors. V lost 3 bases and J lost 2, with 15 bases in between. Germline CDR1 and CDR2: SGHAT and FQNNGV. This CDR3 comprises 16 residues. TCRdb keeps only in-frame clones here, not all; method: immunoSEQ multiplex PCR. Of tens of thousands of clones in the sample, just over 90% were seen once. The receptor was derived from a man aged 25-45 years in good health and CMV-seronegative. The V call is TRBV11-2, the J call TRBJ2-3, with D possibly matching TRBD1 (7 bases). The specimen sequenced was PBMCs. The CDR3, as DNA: TGTGCCAGCAGCTTGGCGGGACAGACTCACACAGATACGCAGTATTTT. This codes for CASSLAGQTHTDTQYF.